The rows below give T cell receptor beta chains drawn from one sample of a study of PD-L1 blockade in urothelial cancer. Repertoires were generated with immunoSEQ multiplex PCR, while TCRdb's copy carries only in-frame clones and drops some. The sample has around 49,000 clones; around 80% are singletons. The sample was PBMCs, taken around atezolizumab (anti-PD-L1) treatment. The receptors stem from a man aged 55 to 70 with urothelial cancer. Both conserved end residues are part of each CDR3. The D gene is left open where the match is weak. The size field is filled for only some rows; it gives once, few, many or a size class.

>NA|TRBV7-2|14|NA|TRBJ1-3
TGTGCCAGCAGCTCGCGGCGGATTGGAAACACCATATATTTT
CASSSRRIGNTIYF
>TRBD2|TRBV5-1|15|once|TRBJ2-1
TGCGCCAGCAGCTTGGAGGGACTAGTAGGCAATGAGCAGTTCTTC
CASSLEGLVGNEQFF
>TRBD2|TRBV7-8|15|NA|TRBJ2-1
TGTGCCAGCAGCACCACTAGCGGTACCTACAATGAGCAGTTCTTC
CASSTTSGTYNEQFF
>NA|TRBV5-4|17|NA|TRBJ2-6
TGTGCCAGCAGGCCCTCCACGCAGGGGCGTGGGGCCAACGTCCTGACTTTC
CASRPSTQGRGANVLTF
>TRBD2|TRBV9|15|NA|TRBJ2-3
TGTGCCAGCAGCGTCGGACTAGGAGCCTCAGATACGCAGTATTTT
CASSVGLGASDTQYF
>NA|TRBV9|15|NA|TRBJ2-6
TGTGCCAGCAGCGTAGCGGGGGCTGGGGCCAACGTCCTGACTTTC
CASSVAGAGANVLTF
>TRBD2|TRBV10-1|14|NA|TRBJ2-1
TGCGCCAGCAGCTCCGGGAGGGGGAGGGATGAGCAGTTCTTC
CASSSGRGRDEQFF
>TRBD1|TRBV5-1|12|NA|TRBJ2-1
TGCGCCAGCAGCTTACAGGGGAATGAGCAGTTCTTC
CASSLQGNEQFF
>NA|TRBV6-1|16|NA|TRBJ1-2
TGTGCCAGCAGTGAAAAAAGGAGGACCTCTAACTATGGCTACACCTTC
CASSEKRRTSNYGYTF
>TRBD1|TRBV12-5|18|NA|TRBJ2-3
TGTGCTAGTGGTTTGGCCACTCAACAGGGGCCTTACACAGATACGCAGTATTTT
CASGLATQQGPYTDTQYF
>NA|TRBV6-1|12|NA|TRBJ1-6
TGTGCCAGCAGATTCCTCAATTCACCCCTCCACTTT
CASRFLNSPLHF
>NA|TRBV23-1|15|NA|TRBJ1-2
TGCGCCAGCAGTCAATCGAGGAGGCAGCTCAATGGCTACACCTTC
CASSQSRRQLNGYTF
>NA|TRBV19|14|NA|TRBJ1-1
TGTGCCAGTAACCTAGCGGAGGGCTGGACTGAAGCTTTCTTT
CASNLAEGWTEAFF
>TRBD1|TRBV30|16|NA|TRBJ2-1
TGTGCCTGGACTCTCCGGGACAGGGTTGGCTACAATGAGCAGTTCTTC
CAWTLRDRVGYNEQFF
>TRBD2|TRBV2|19|NA|TRBJ2-1
TGTGCCAGCAGTGAAGCGCTCCCCGGGACTAGCGGGATCTACAATGAGCAGTTCTTC
CASSEALPGTSGIYNEQFF
>NA|TRBV10-2|12|NA|TRBJ1-4
TGCGCCAGCAGTGATCCGTTTGAAAAACTGTTTTTT
CASSDPFEKLFF
>NA|TRBV29-1|12|NA|TRBJ1-1
TGCAGCGTTAGGGGGTCGACGACTGAAGCTTTCTTT
CSVRGSTTEAFF
>NA|TRBV5-1|14|NA|TRBJ2-7
TGCGCCAGCAGCTTGGGGGGAGCGTCCTACGAGCAGTACTTC
CASSLGGASYEQYF
>TRBD1|TRBV6-1|14|NA|TRBJ1-6
TGTGCCAGCAGTCCGGGACAGGGGGATTCACCCCTCCACTTT
CASSPGQGDSPLHF
>TRBD2|TRBV7-9|17|once|TRBJ2-5
TGTGCCAGCAGCCGCTCTAGCGGGAGCGGACGGGGAGAGACCCAGTACTTC
CASSRSSGSGRGETQYF
>NA|TRBV30|11|few|TRBJ2-7
TGTGCCTGGAAGGACAGTTACGAGCAGTACTTC
CAWKDSYEQYF
>TRBD1|TRBV4-1|15|NA|TRBJ2-7
TGCGCCAGCAGCCCCGGACAGGGAGAATGGGACGAGCAGTACTTC
CASSPGQGEWDEQYF
>TRBD2|TRBV15|20|NA|TRBJ2-3
TGTGCCACCAGCAGAGCCCACACCAGAACGACTAGCGGGAGGATAGATACGCAGTATTTT
CATSRAHTRTTSGRIDTQYF
>NA|TRBV19|14|NA|TRBJ2-5
TGTGCCAGTAGTATAGGGGGGACTCCGGAGACCCAGTACTTC
CASSIGGTPETQYF
>NA|TRBV6-1|15|NA|TRBJ1-5
TGTGCCAGCAGAGGAGCAAGCTATAGCAATCAGCCCCAGCATTTT
CASRGASYSNQPQHF
>TRBD1|TRBV28|15|few|TRBJ1-5
TGTGCCAGCTCAAAATTGGACAGGGCTAATCAGCCCCAGCATTTT
CASSKLDRANQPQHF
>TRBD2|TRBV7-9|12|NA|TRBJ2-1
TGTGCCAGCAGCGGGATAGCGGGTGAGCAGTTCTTC
CASSGIAGEQFF
>NA|TRBV6-5|14|NA|TRBJ1-1
TGTGCCAGCAGTCCACAGGGACGAAACACTGAAGCTTTCTTT
CASSPQGRNTEAFF
>NA|TRBV5-6|16|NA|TRBJ2-3
TGTGCCAGCAGCTCTTGGCGGGCCCCTGGTTCGGATACGCAGTATTTT
CASSSWRAPGSDTQYF
>TRBD1|TRBV28|13|once|TRBJ1-1
TGTGCCAGCGGACCCAGGGGGAGGACTGAAGCTTTCTTT
CASGPRGRTEAFF
>NA|TRBV21-1|11|NA|TRBJ2-7
TGTGCCAGCAGCAAGAAAGCTTGGCAGTACTTC
CASSKKAWQYF
>NA|TRBV19|16|NA|TRBJ2-2
TGTGCCAGTAGTATGGCGGGACAGACCTTGGCCGGGGAGCTGTTTTTT
CASSMAGQTLAGELFF
>NA|TRBV28|13|NA|TRBJ2-1
TGTGCCAGCAGTAGCGGAACCTACAATGAGCAGTTCTTC
CASSSGTYNEQFF
>TRBD1|TRBV30|12|NA|TRBJ1-2
TGTGCCTGGAGTGGACAGGGGGGTGGCTACACCTTC
CAWSGQGGGYTF
>TRBD2|TRBV19|16|NA|TRBJ2-1
TGTGCCAGTAGTATGAATCCTAGCGGCACCTACAATGAGCAGTTCTTC
CASSMNPSGTYNEQFF
>NA|TRBV7-9|14|NA|TRBJ1-2
TGTGCCAGCAGCTTAGACTTGGACAGCCCCTTCTACACCTTC
CASSLDLDSPFYTF
>NA|TRBV19|13|NA|TRBJ1-1
TGTGCCAGTACCCCACAAAAGAACACTGAAGCTTTCTTT
CASTPQKNTEAFF
>NA|TRBV27|15|once|TRBJ2-2
TGTGCCAGCAGTTTATACCTCCCGGGGTCCGGGGAGCTGTTTTTT
CASSLYLPGSGELFF
>TRBD1|TRBV2|14|NA|TRBJ2-7
TGTGCCAGCTTGTACGGGACAGGGGGCTACGAGCAGTACTTC
CASLYGTGGYEQYF
>NA|TRBV5-1|16|NA|TRBJ1-1
TGCGCCAGCAGCAAACTAACAGGGACCCCGAACACTGAAGCTTTCTTT
CASSKLTGTPNTEAFF
>NA|TRBV28|16|once|TRBJ2-3
TGTGCCAGCAGTTTTTCGGCGGGCCTCAGCACAGATACGCAGTATTTT
CASSFSAGLSTDTQYF
>TRBD1|TRBV2|13|NA|TRBJ2-5
TGTGCCAGCAGTAGGGACAGGGGAGAGACCCAGTACTTC
CASSRDRGETQYF
>NA|TRBV19|15|NA|TRBJ1-2
TGTGCCAGTAATCCTCCCGGACAGATGATGGGGGGCTACACCTTC
CASNPPGQMMGGYTF
>TRBD1|TRBV15|15|NA|TRBJ1-2
TGTGCCACCAGCGGCCTGGGACAGACTTACTATGGCTACACCTTC
CATSGLGQTYYGYTF
>NA|TRBV6-5|15|NA|TRBJ2-1
TGTGCCAGCAGATGGGGCCTAAACTCCTACAATGAGCAGTTCTTC
CASRWGLNSYNEQFF
>NA|TRBV29-1|13|NA|TRBJ2-2
TGCAGCGTTGAGGGGCGGAAAACCGGGGAGCTGTTTTTT
CSVEGRKTGELFF
>NA|TRBV28|14|NA|TRBJ2-2
TGTGCCAGCAGTCTCCGACTAGACGCCGGGGAGCTGTTTTTT
CASSLRLDAGELFF
>NA|TRBV5-6|15|NA|TRBJ2-3
TGTGCCAGCAGCTTGGCGGGAGAGTTCACAGATACGCAGTATTTT
CASSLAGEFTDTQYF
>TRBD2|TRBV28|15|NA|TRBJ2-5
TGTGCCAGCAGTTCCCAGGGTGGGGGGGGAAAGACCCAGTACTTC
CASSSQGGGGKTQYF
>TRBD1|TRBV25-1|16|NA|TRBJ1-2
TGTGCCAGCAGTGAATCAAAGGGACAGGGGATCGATGGCTACACCTTC
CASSESKGQGIDGYTF
>NA|TRBV4-3|15|medium-sized|TRBJ1-1
TGCGCCAGCAGCCAAGGGGCAGGGAAGTCGACTGAAGCTTTCTTT
CASSQGAGKSTEAFF
>NA|TRBV29-1|14|NA|TRBJ1-1
TGCAGCGCTGGTGGGGGGGAAGGAGAGACTGAAGCTTTCTTT
CSAGGGEGETEAFF
>NA|TRBV4-2|12|NA|TRBJ2-1
TGTGCCAGCAGCACTAAGGCCAATGAGCAGTTCTTC
CASSTKANEQFF
>NA|TRBV28|15|few|TRBJ1-2
TGTGCCAGCAGCCGTCTGACAGGCGCTAACTATGGCTACACCTTC
CASSRLTGANYGYTF